Listed below are T cell receptor beta chains from one sample, sequenced in a study of blood T cell repertoires in COVID-19. Generated by immunoSEQ multiplex PCR, the TCRdb table keeps only in-frame clones and is missing some. The sample records 150,000 to 200,000 clones, about 72% being singletons. Sequenced material: PBMCs or T cells enriched from blood (not recorded which). The receptors shown here come from a woman aged 45-65 years who had recovered from COVID-19. Both conserved end residues are part of each CDR3. The D gene is left open where the match is weak. Only part of the rows carry a size: once, few, many, or a class if the clone is expanded.

size: -
J: TRBJ1-2
V: TRBV29-1
D: -
CDR3: CSDTQGEYGYTF
DNA: TGCAGCGACACACAGGGAGAGTATGGCTACACCTTC

size: -
J: TRBJ2-5
V: TRBV7-9
D: -
CDR3: CASSTNNLGGTDKETQYF
DNA: TGTGCCAGCAGCACCAACAACCTAGGGGGAACGGATAAAGAGACCCAGTACTTC

size: once
J: TRBJ2-3
V: TRBV29-1
D: TRBD2
CDR3: CSVQELAGPSDTQYF
DNA: TGCAGCGTCCAGGAGTTAGCGGGACCCTCAGATACGCAGTATTTT

size: once
J: TRBJ2-3
V: TRBV30
D: -
CDR3: CAWSDLSDRQYF
DNA: TGTGCCTGGAGTGACTTATCAGACAGGCAGTATTTT

size: few
J: TRBJ2-1
V: TRBV28
D: -
CDR3: CASSLSGYNEQFF
DNA: TGTGCCAGCAGTTTATCGGGCTACAATGAGCAGTTCTTC

size: few
J: TRBJ1-1
V: TRBV7-9
D: -
CDR3: CASSPGYTEAFF
DNA: TGTGCCAGCAGCCCCGGGTACACTGAAGCTTTCTTT

size: -
J: TRBJ2-1
V: TRBV11-3
D: TRBD2
CDR3: CASSGSGTTYNEQFF
DNA: TGTGCCAGCAGCGGGTCCGGGACTACTTACAATGAGCAGTTCTTC

size: -
J: TRBJ1-1
V: TRBV29-1
D: -
CDR3: CSVFPQGPTEAFF
DNA: TGCAGCGTCTTCCCACAGGGTCCCACTGAAGCTTTCTTT

size: -
J: TRBJ2-1
V: TRBV5-1
D: -
CDR3: CASPSKDLDPRNEQFF
DNA: TGCGCCAGCCCTTCGAAGGATCTTGACCCTAGGAATGAGCAGTTCTTC

size: -
J: TRBJ2-3
V: TRBV27
D: TRBD1
CDR3: CASSLRGRGTDTQYF
DNA: TGTGCCAGCAGTTTAAGGGGGCGCGGCACAGATACGCAGTATTTT

size: few
J: TRBJ1-2
V: TRBV7-9
D: TRBD1
CDR3: CASSLDPGQGHYGYTF
DNA: TGTGCCAGCAGCTTAGATCCGGGACAGGGACACTATGGCTACACCTTC

size: -
J: TRBJ2-1
V: TRBV27
D: TRBD2
CDR3: CASSLGTSGKNEQFF
DNA: TGTGCCAGCAGTCTCGGGACTAGCGGGAAAAATGAGCAGTTCTTC

size: -
J: TRBJ2-7
V: TRBV6-2/TRBV6-3
D: TRBD2
CDR3: CASSYRTRNSGGAWEQYF
DNA: TGTGCCAGCAGTTACCGAACGAGGAATAGCGGGGGTGCCTGGGAGCAGTACTTC

size: -
J: TRBJ2-5
V: TRBV18
D: -
CDR3: CASSPQAAGMGQETQYF
DNA: TGTGCCAGCTCACCACAAGCCGCGGGAATGGGGCAAGAGACCCAGTACTTC

size: -
J: TRBJ2-7
V: TRBV5-5
D: TRBD2
CDR3: CASSISGRAQEQYF
DNA: TGTGCCAGCAGCATAAGCGGGAGGGCCCAGGAGCAGTACTTC

size: -
J: TRBJ1-5
V: TRBV6-5
D: TRBD1
CDR3: CASRTGQGRGQPQHF
DNA: TGTGCCAGCAGGACAGGACAGGGAAGGGGTCAGCCCCAGCATTTT

size: -
J: TRBJ2-1
V: TRBV5-1
D: TRBD1
CDR3: CASKRDRVWNEQFF
DNA: TGCGCCAGCAAAAGGGACAGGGTTTGGAATGAGCAGTTCTTC

size: once
J: TRBJ2-5
V: TRBV7-9
D: -
CDR3: CASSLRTGRGETQYF
DNA: TGTGCCAGCAGCCTCCGGACAGGGAGGGGGGAGACCCAGTACTTC

size: -
J: TRBJ2-2
V: TRBV9
D: TRBD2
CDR3: CASSVGPSRGESGELFF
DNA: TGTGCCAGCAGCGTAGGTCCCTCGCGGGGGGAGAGCGGGGAGCTGTTTTTT

size: -
J: TRBJ2-2
V: TRBV30
D: TRBD2
CDR3: CALGTSASNTGELFF
DNA: TGTGCCCTGGGAACTAGCGCGTCTAACACCGGGGAGCTGTTTTTT

size: -
J: TRBJ2-5
V: TRBV28
D: -
CDR3: CASSSPGTTETQYF
DNA: TGTGCCAGCAGTTCCCCCGGGACAACGGAGACCCAGTACTTC

size: -
J: TRBJ1-2
V: TRBV5-4
D: TRBD1
CDR3: CASSLDRGRYGYTF
DNA: TGTGCCAGCAGCTTGGACAGGGGCCGCTATGGCTACACCTTC

size: -
J: TRBJ2-5
V: TRBV5-5
D: TRBD1
CDR3: CASSPETGGWETQYF
DNA: TGTGCCAGCAGCCCCGAGACAGGGGGTTGGGAGACCCAGTACTTC

size: -
J: TRBJ2-3
V: TRBV28
D: -
CDR3: CASTPSGASDTDTQYF
DNA: TGTGCCAGCACCCCGTCCGGGGCTAGCGATACAGATACGCAGTATTTT

size: -
J: TRBJ2-5
V: TRBV30
D: TRBD1
CDR3: CAWSVYYRDRDQETQYF
DNA: TGTGCCTGGAGTGTATATTATAGGGACAGGGACCAAGAGACCCAGTACTTC

size: -
J: TRBJ1-1
V: TRBV27
D: -
CDR3: CASSLTGNTEAFF
DNA: TGTGCCAGCAGTTTAACAGGAAACACTGAAGCTTTCTTT

size: -
J: TRBJ1-2
V: TRBV28
D: TRBD1
CDR3: CASRSGQGDGYTF
DNA: TGTGCCAGCAGATCCGGACAGGGTGACGGCTACACCTTC

size: -
J: TRBJ1-5
V: TRBV9
D: TRBD1
CDR3: CASSPGQGINSNQPQHF
DNA: TGTGCCAGCAGCCCGGGACAGGGAATCAATAGCAATCAGCCCCAGCATTTT

size: -
J: TRBJ2-7
V: TRBV6-5
D: -
CDR3: CASAETGEYYEQYF
DNA: TGTGCCAGCGCGGAGACAGGCGAGTATTACGAGCAGTACTTC

size: -
J: TRBJ1-3
V: TRBV5-4
D: TRBD1
CDR3: CASSLRPTGEGNTIYF
DNA: TGTGCCAGCAGCTTGCGCCCGACAGGGGAAGGAAACACCATATATTTT

size: -
J: TRBJ1-5
V: TRBV12-3/TRBV12-4
D: -
CDR3: CASSRGSSQPQHF
DNA: TGTGCCAGCAGTCGAGGCAGCAGTCAGCCCCAGCATTTT

size: -
J: TRBJ1-2
V: TRBV6-4
D: -
CDR3: CASTSESGALGGYTF
DNA: TGTGCCAGCACTTCCGAGAGCGGGGCGTTAGGTGGCTACACCTTC

size: -
J: TRBJ2-3
V: TRBV11-1
D: TRBD1
CDR3: CASSLGQVNTDTQYF
DNA: TGTGCCAGCAGCTTGGGACAGGTTAACACAGATACGCAGTATTTT

size: -
J: TRBJ1-2
V: TRBV7-9
D: TRBD1
CDR3: CASSSITGDYGYTF
DNA: TGTGCCAGCAGCTCCATCACAGGGGACTATGGCTACACCTTC

size: -
J: TRBJ2-2
V: TRBV18
D: TRBD1
CDR3: CASSPPGTGQRAGELFF
DNA: TGTGCCAGCTCACCACCGGGGACAGGCCAGCGAGCCGGGGAGCTGTTTTTT

size: -
J: TRBJ2-1
V: TRBV28
D: TRBD2
CDR3: CASSLDSSGSNEQFF
DNA: TGTGCCAGCAGTCTGGACTCTAGCGGGAGTAATGAGCAGTTCTTC